This TCR beta chain appears in the sequencing data of a study of shared clonotypes between healthy human individuals. Background on the study: Researchers assigned three CD4 naive, three CD4 memory, two CD8 naive and one CD8 memory plate to each donor.

Points from the study as a whole: Non-shared clonotypes had lower generation probabilities than clonotypes shared by all four sorted-subset donors. The low donor count limited represented genetic and exposure-history diversity. Estimated richness was generally greater in naive than memory subsets.

The naive CD8 population came from CD45RO-negative cells selected for CCR7, without terminally differentiated effector memory CD45RA+ cells. V gave up 1 base and J gave up 4 bases; unmatched junction bases: 5. Per the germline V gene, CDR1 is SGHRS and CDR2 is YFSETQ. The CDR3 sequence is 15 residues long. Regarding this clone: Its target is unknown.

Libraries were prepared by immunoSEQ multiplex PCR; TCRdb keeps only in-frame clonotypes and omits some of them. The data show roughly 2,000,000 clones, over 85% seen once. Sequencing was carried out using naive CD8+ T cells from PBMCs. The V gene is TRBV5-1, the J gene TRBJ2-1, with 7 bases that match TRBD2. The source is a man between 18 and 29 years old in good health. Some clones in this sample may be carry-over from other donors' samples. CDR3 bases: TGCGCCAGCAGCTTGTACGCGGGAGTTTACAATGAGCAGTTCTTC. This translates into CASSLYAGVYNEQFF.